This entry lists 9 T cell receptor beta chains sequenced from one sample in a study of blood T cell repertoires in COVID-19 (dated by TCRdb to the early 2020s). Libraries were built with the immunoSEQ multiplex PCR assay. This immuneACCESS table, as held by TCRdb, lists in-frame sequences with V and J called but not all clones. Of the missing ones, under half trace to an unresolved V gene in checked studies; the others have no known cause. The sample table holds 160,000 or so clones, of which approximately 86% were seen once. The ten largest make up roughly 20% of the sample. The specimen was PBMCs or T cells enriched from blood (not recorded which). The receptors stem from a man aged 55 to 69 who had recovered from COVID-19.

The rearrangement links TRBV6-5 to TRBJ1-5; D not certain. The germline gives CDR1 MNHEY, CDR2 SVGAGI. Trimming cost V 8 bases and J 9 bases, with 17 bases left between them. This CDR3 is 13 amino acids long. The DNA for the CDR3 is TGTGCCAGCGGCGAATCGACATCCTGGCCCCAGCATTTT. Its translation is CASGESTSWPQHF.

The chain couples TRBV9 to TRBJ2-7, with a tentative D call TRBD2 (6 bases). Germline V gene data show CDR1 as SGDLS and CDR2 as YYNGEE. The CDR3 covers 15 residues. Between the trimmed V and J ends, which lost 0 bases and 0 bases, there was a span of 10 bases. Here the CDR3 reads CASSVGDLSSYEQYF. The CDR3, as DNA: TGTGCCAGCAGCGTAGGGGACTTGAGCTCCTACGAGCAGTACTTC. The entire variable domain, with the rest obtained from reference TRBV9 and TRBJ2-7, is as follows: DSGVTQTPKHLITATGQRVTLRCSPRSGDLSVYWYQQSLDQGLQFLIQYYNGEERAKGNILERFSAQQFPDLHSELNLSSLELGDSALYFCASSVGDLSSYEQYFGPGTRLTVT.

The chain is built from TRBV28 and TRBJ2-7; tentative D call: TRBD1 (6 bases). From germline, CDR1 is MDHEN and CDR2 SYDVKM. CDR3 length equals 15 residues. V lost 6 bases and J lost 3, with 18 bases in between. The chain's CDR3 is CASRGVFRGSYEQYF. CDR3 bases: TGTGCCAGCAGGGGGGTTTTCAGGGGTAGCTACGAGCAGTACTTC.

The gene calls are TRBV7-8 and TRBJ1-4; D ambiguous. V lost 7 bases, J lost 6 bases, and 15 bases lay in between. The CDR3 has 14 residues. Germline CDR1 and CDR2: SGHVS and FQNEAQ. Here the CDR3 reads CASTAGVQDEKLFF. The CDR3 DNA sequence: TGTGCCAGCACCGCGGGCGTGCAGGATGAAAAACTGTTTTTT.

The rearrangement joins TRBV28 to TRBJ2-4; 9 nucleotides line up with TRBD1. The germline CDR1 and CDR2 sequences are MDHEN and SYDVKM. With 6 bases clipped from V and 8 bases from J, the junction kept 11 bases outside the gene matches. The CDR3 loop spans 15 amino acids. CDR3 nucleotide sequence: TGTGCCAGCAGGTCCCACAGGGGGCGCCATGACATTCAGTACTTC. This sequence encodes CASRSHRGRHDIQYF. Full variable domain (missing parts from reference TRBV28 and TRBJ2-4): DVKVTQSSRYLVKRTGEKVFLECVQDMDHENMFWYRQDPGLGLRLIYFSYDVKMKEKGDIPEGYSVSREKKERFSLILESASTNQTSMYLCASRSHRGRHDIQYFGAGTRLSVL.

This chain links TRBV6-1 with TRBJ1-1; TRBD1 agrees at 9 bases. CDR1 is MNHNS and CDR2 is SASEGT in the germline V gene. The CDR3 runs to 15 residues. The V and J ends lost 3 bases and 3 bases, in that order; junction bases with no gene match: 5. CDR3 DNA sequence: TGTGCCAGCAGTGAGGGGACAGGGTGGGACACTGAAGCTTTCTTT. Translated: CASSEGTGWDTEAFF.

This clone was recorded a few times. The V call is TRBV6-5, the J call TRBJ1-3, with D maybe TRBD1 (6 bases). There are 16 residues in the CDR3. The V gene's germline CDR1 is MNHEY and CDR2 SVGAGI. V shed 1 base and J shed 0 bases, with 10 bases lying between them. The CDR3 spells CASSYYPGVSGNTIYF. CDR3 coding DNA: TGTGCCAGCAGTTACTACCCAGGGGTCTCTGGAAACACCATATATTTT.

V gene TRBV5-1 combines with J gene TRBJ1-2; D may be TRBD1 (5 bases). CDR3 length: 15 amino acids. The germline V and J ends were trimmed by 0 bases and 7 bases, with 16 bases remaining between them. The germline V gene encodes CDR1 SGHRS and CDR2 YFSETQ. The CDR3 coding sequence is TGCGCCAGCAGCTTGGACCAGGCCTCCGGGGGTGGCTACACCTTC. Protein sequence: CASSLDQASGGGYTF.

V and J are TRBV7-6 and TRBJ2-2, with 7 bases matching TRBD1. This CDR3 has 16 residues. In germline, CDR1 is SGHVS, CDR2 FNYEAQ. J lost 7 bases, V lost 1 base, and 9 bases had no gene match. The CDR3 sequence is CASSLGATGSNGELFF. The CDR3 region has the DNA TGTGCCAGCAGCTTAGGGGCGACAGGGTCGAACGGGGAGCTGTTTTTT.